Below, one T cell receptor beta chain is given with its context. This CDR3 has 16 amino acids. The ends lost 3 bases at V and 1 base at J; junction bases unmatched: 8. Germline V gene lookup returns CDR1 ENHRY and CDR2 SYGVKD. This entry belongs to a study of Graves' ophthalmopathy and Graves' hyperthyroidism. RNA transcripts provided the template for amplifying TCR beta CDR3 regions. First-round RT-PCR employed HTBI primers, with a second-round multiplex PCR after it. TCRdb ran MiXCR on the multiplex PCR reads and lists one entry per CDR3 protein. The sample contains some 250,000 distinct CDR3 sequences, around 50% of which appear only once.

Sequencing was performed on peripheral blood. This sequence originates from an adult man with Graves' ophthalmopathy. This chain connects TRBV10-3 to TRBJ2-5, with 7 bases aligning to TRBD2. CDR3 DNA sequence: TGTGCCATCAGTGATTCCCGAAAGCGGGGCCAAGAGACCCAGTACTTC. This codes for CAISDSRKRGQETQYF.